One and the same sample provided the 7 T cell receptor beta chains below, sequenced in a study of shared clonotypes between healthy human individuals. TCRdb's table, derived via immunoSEQ multiplex PCR, lists solely in-frame clones and lacks some. The data show approximately 2.5 million clones, more than 85% seen once. Sample: naive CD4+ T cells from PBMCs. Subset noted: CD45RA+ positively selected. The receptors shown here come from a man in his late teens or twenties in good health. Some clones in this sample may be carry-over from other donors' samples.

As to this clone: In the same sample, other DNA sequences code for this CDR3. The chain couples TRBV18 to TRBJ2-5; 10 positions agree with TRBD2. In germline, CDR1 is KGHSH, CDR2 LQKENI. The CDR3 totals 14 residues. V lost 1 base to trimming and J lost 4 bases; unmatched junction nucleotides: 0. Here the CDR3 reads CASSPLAGGETQYF. The DNA for the CDR3 is TGTGCCAGCTCACCACTAGCGGGAGGAGAGACCCAGTACTTC.

The chain has TRBV5-1 and TRBJ1-1; tentatively, D is TRBD1 (5 bases). The CDR3 totals 15 residues. V gave up 3 bases and J gave up 3 bases, with 15 bases separating them. Germline CDR1 SGHRS, CDR2 YFSETQ. The DNA of the CDR3 is TGCGCCAGCAGCTCAAGCGCCCAGGGTTACACTGAAGCTTTCTTT. Protein sequence: CASSSSAQGYTEAFF.

This sequence joins TRBV6-6 and TRBJ2-7, with 7 positions matching TRBD1. This CDR3 contains 16 residues. Germline lookup yields CDR1 MNHNY and CDR2 SVGAGI (reference sequence). V trimming: 5 bases; J trimming: 6 bases; junction bases outside the gene matches: 16. This CDR3 is CASSRGQAPEGGEQYF. Here the CDR3 DNA reads TGTGCCAGCAGTCGAGGACAGGCCCCCGAAGGGGGCGAGCAGTACTTC.

The V call is TRBV27, the J call TRBJ1-2; TRBD1 is a possible D gene (5 bases). The V gene lost 7 bases and the J gene lost 6 bases, with 21 bases spanning the gap. Germline values: CDR1 MNHEY, CDR2 SMNVEV (reference sequence). The CDR3 covers 15 residues. Here the CDR3 reads CASTRRARVRNGYTF. For the CDR3, the DNA is TGTGCCAGCACCCGCAGAGCCAGGGTTCGAAATGGCTACACCTTC.

This chain uses TRBV28 with TRBJ1-2; the D gene is possibly TRBD1 (6 bases). Germline loops: CDR1 MDHEN, CDR2 SYDVKM. The CDR3 covers 16 residues. V was cut by 2 bases and J by 4 bases, with 17 bases left in between. CDR3 bases: TGTGCCAGCAGTTTAAGGACAGCCGGAGGGGGCTATGGCTACACCTTC. This encodes CASSLRTAGGGYGYTF.

The chain employs TRBV5-5 and TRBJ1-2; D might be TRBD1 (5 bases). Per germline, CDR1 SGHKS and CDR2 YYEKEE (reference sequence). There are 13 residues in the CDR3. V shed 2 bases and J shed 3 bases, with 8 bases lying between them. In DNA, the CDR3 is TGTGCCAGCAGCTTAGACAGCTACTATGGCTACACCTTC. This gives the protein CASSLDSYYGYTF.

The V gene is TRBV5-4, the J gene TRBJ2-2; D is unclear. Germline CDR1 SGHNT, CDR2 YYREEE (reference sequence). This CDR3 has 14 residues. Trimming took off 0 bases at V and 2 bases at J, with 5 bases between the two ends. The CDR3 DNA reads TGTGCCAGCAGCTTGGCGGTAAACACCGGGGAGCTGTTTTTT. It is translated as CASSLAVNTGELFF.